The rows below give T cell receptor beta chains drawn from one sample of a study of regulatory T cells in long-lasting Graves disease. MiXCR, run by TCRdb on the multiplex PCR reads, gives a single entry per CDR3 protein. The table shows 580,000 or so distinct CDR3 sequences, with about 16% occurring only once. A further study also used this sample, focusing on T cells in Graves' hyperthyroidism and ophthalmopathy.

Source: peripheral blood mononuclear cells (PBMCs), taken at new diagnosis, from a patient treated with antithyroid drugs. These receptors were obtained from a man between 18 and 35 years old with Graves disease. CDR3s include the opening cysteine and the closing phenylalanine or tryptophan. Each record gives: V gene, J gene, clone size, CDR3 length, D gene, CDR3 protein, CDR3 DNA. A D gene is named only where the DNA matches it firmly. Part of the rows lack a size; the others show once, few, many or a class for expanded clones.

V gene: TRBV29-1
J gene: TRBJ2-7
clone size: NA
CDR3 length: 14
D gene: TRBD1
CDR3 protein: CSVGRGQPSYEQYF
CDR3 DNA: TGCAGCGTTGGTAGGGGACAGCCCTCCTACGAGCAGTACTTC

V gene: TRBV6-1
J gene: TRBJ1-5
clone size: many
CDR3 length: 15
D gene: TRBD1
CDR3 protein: CASRRGTGFSQPQHF
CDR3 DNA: TGTGCCAGCAGAAGAGGGACAGGGTTTAGTCAGCCCCAGCATTTT

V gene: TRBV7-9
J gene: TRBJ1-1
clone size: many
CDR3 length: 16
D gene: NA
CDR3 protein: CASSARGLRGAGDSFF
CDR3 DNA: TGTGCCAGCAGCGCCCGGGGACTCCGGGGCGCAGGCGACTCTTTCTTT

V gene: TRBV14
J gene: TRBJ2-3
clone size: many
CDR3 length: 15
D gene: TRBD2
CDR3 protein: CASSPYRPGGDTQYF
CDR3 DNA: TGTGCCAGCAGCCCGTACCGCCCCGGGGGGGATACGCAGTATTTT

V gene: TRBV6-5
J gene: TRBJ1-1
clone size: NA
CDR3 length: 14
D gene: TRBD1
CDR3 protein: CASSYSGGIAEAFF
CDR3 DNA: TGTGCCAGCAGTTATTCAGGGGGCATCGCTGAAGCTTTCTTT

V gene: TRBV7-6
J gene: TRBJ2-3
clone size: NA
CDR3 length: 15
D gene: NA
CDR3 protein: CASSLEPLSTDTQYF
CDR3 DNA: TGTGCCAGCAGCTTAGAGCCCTTAAGCACAGATACGCAGTATTTT

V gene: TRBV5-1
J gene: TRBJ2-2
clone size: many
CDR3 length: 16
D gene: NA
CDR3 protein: CASSFRPGAGTGELFF
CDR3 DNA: TGCGCCAGCAGCTTCAGGCCGGGGGCAGGCACCGGGGAGCTGTTTTTT

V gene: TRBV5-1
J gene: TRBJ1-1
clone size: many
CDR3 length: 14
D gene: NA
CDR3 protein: CASSFRRSGTEAFF
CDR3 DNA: TGCGCCAGCAGCTTCAGGAGGAGCGGCACTGAAGCTTTCTTT

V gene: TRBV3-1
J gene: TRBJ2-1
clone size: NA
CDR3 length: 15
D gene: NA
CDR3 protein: CASSQDGLSAPGQFF
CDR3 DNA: TGTGCCAGCAGCCAAGACGGCCTTTCCGCACCTGGGCAGTTCTTC

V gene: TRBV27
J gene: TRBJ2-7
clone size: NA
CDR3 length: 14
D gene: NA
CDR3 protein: CASSWHEKAYEQYF
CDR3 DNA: TGTGCCAGCAGTTGGCATGAGAAGGCCTACGAGCAGTACTTC

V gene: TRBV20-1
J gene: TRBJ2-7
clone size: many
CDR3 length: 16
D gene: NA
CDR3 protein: CSASTRRSAQVYEQYF
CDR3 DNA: TGCAGTGCTTCAACCCGGCGGAGCGCCCAAGTCTACGAGCAGTACTTC

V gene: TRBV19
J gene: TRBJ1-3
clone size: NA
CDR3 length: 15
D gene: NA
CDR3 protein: CASSPTDISGNTIYF
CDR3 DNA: TGTGCCAGTAGCCCGACAGATATCTCTGGAAACACCATATATTTT

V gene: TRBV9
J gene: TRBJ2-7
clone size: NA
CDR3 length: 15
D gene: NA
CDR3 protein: CASSVDELAYYEQYF
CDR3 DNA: TGTGCCAGCAGCGTAGATGAACTGGCCTACTACGAGCAGTACTTC

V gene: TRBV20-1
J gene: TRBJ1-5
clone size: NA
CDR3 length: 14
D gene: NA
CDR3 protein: CSARDSHQNQPQHF
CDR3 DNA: TGCAGTGCTAGAGATTCGCACCAAAATCAGCCCCAGCATTTT

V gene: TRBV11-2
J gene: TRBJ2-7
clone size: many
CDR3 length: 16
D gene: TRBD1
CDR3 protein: CASSLARTGAYYEQYF
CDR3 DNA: TGTGCCAGCAGCTTAGCCCGGACAGGGGCTTACTACGAGCAGTACTTC

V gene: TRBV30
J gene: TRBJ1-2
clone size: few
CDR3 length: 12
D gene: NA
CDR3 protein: CAWSQVWSGYTF
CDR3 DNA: TGTGCCTGGAGTCAGGTTTGGAGTGGCTACACCTTC

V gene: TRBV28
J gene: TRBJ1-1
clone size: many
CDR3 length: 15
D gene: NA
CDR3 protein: CASSPAIEVDTEAFF
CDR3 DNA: TGTGCCAGCAGTCCGGCGATAGAGGTCGATACTGAAGCTTTCTTT

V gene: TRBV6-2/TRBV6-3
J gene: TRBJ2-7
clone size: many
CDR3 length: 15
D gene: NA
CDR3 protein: CASSYRLADGHEQYF
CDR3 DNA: TGTGCCAGCAGTTACAGGCTAGCCGACGGACACGAGCAGTACTTC

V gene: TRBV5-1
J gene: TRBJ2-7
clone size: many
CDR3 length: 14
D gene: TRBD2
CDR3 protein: CASSLIAGRNEQYF
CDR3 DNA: TGCGCCAGCAGCTTGATAGCGGGACGGAACGAGCAGTACTTC

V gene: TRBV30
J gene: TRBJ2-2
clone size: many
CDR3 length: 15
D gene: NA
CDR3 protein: CAWSPFERNTGELFF
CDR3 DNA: TGTGCCTGGAGTCCCTTCGAGAGGAACACCGGGGAGCTGTTTTTT

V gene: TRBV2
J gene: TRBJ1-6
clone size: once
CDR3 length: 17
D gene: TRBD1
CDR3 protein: CASSPRQGATLNSPLHF
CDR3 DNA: TGTGCCAGCAGCCCACGACAGGGGGCTACCCTTAATTCACCCCTCCACTTT

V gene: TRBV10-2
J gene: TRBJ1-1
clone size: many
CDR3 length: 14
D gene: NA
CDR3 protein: CASRAGTANTEAFF
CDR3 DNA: TGCGCCAGCAGGGCCGGGACGGCGAACACTGAAGCTTTCTTT

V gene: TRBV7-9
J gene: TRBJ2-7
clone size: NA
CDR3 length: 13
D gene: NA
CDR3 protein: CASSPGSGNEQYF
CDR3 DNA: TGTGCCAGCAGTCCCGGGTCCGGAAACGAGCAGTACTTC

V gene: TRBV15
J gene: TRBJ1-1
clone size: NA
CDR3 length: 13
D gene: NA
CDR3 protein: CATSRVANTEAFF
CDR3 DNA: TGTGCCACCAGCAGAGTTGCGAACACTGAAGCTTTCTTT

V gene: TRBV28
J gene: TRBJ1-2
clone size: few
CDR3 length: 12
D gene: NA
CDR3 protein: CASSLKAGGYTF
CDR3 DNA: TGTGCCAGCAGTTTGAAGGCAGGTGGCTACACCTTC

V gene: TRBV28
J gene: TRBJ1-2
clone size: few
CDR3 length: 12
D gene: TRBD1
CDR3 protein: CASRVTGAGYTF
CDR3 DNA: TGTGCCAGCAGGGTGACAGGGGCTGGCTACACCTTC

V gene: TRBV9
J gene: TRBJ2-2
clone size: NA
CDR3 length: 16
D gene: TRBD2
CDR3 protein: CASSTHTSVYTGELFF
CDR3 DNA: TGTGCCAGCAGCACACACACTAGCGTTTACACCGGGGAGCTGTTTTTT

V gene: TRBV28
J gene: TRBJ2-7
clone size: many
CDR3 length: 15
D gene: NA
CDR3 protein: CASSLWEGKGYEQYF
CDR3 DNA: TGTGCCAGCAGTTTATGGGAGGGAAAAGGGTACGAGCAGTACTTC

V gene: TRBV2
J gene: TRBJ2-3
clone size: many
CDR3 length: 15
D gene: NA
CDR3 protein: CASSEVDVGPDTQYF
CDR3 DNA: TGTGCCAGCAGTGAAGTGGATGTGGGGCCAGATACGCAGTATTTT

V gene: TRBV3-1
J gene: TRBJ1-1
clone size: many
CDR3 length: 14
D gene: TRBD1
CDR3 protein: CASSAQTGYTEAFF
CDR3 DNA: TGTGCCAGCAGCGCCCAGACAGGGTATACTGAAGCTTTCTTT

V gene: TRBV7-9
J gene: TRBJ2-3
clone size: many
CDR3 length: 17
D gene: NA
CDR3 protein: CASSLARDRYRRDTQYF
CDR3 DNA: TGTGCCAGCAGCTTAGCGCGGGACAGATATCGCCGCGATACGCAGTATTTT

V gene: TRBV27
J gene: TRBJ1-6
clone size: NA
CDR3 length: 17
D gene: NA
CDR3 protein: CASRSYLTSKNNSPLHF
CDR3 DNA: TGTGCCAGCAGGTCCTACCTGACATCGAAAAATAATTCACCCCTCCACTTT